The clone carrying this T cell receptor (beta chain) appeared a few times. The data are from a study of siplizumab effects on memory and regulatory T cells. Using immunoSEQ multiplex PCR, the repertoire was profiled, and TCRdb retains in-frame clones only, with some absent. The data show about 100,000 clones, with around 90% seen just once and around 11% held by the top ten. CDR1 SGHNT and CDR2 YENEEA come from the germline V gene. V was shortened by 2 bases and J by 8 bases, with 1 base between the two germline ends. This CDR3 is built from 10 residues. The chain uses TRBV11-3 and TRBJ2-1; D gene uncertain. The sequenced sample consisted of non-Treg CD4+ T cells sorted from blood. This clonotype was obtained from a human donor in good health. DNA for the CDR3: TGTGCCAGCAGCTTACATGAGCAGTTCTTC. The encoded protein is CASSLHEQFF.